Reported below is one T cell receptor beta chain. This could be a read error, since a much larger clone is one nucleotide away. Germline CDR1 PRHDT, CDR2 FYEKMQ (reference sequence). V was clipped by 6 bases and J by 3 bases; unmatched bases: 1. The CDR3 consists of 12 residues. The sample is drawn from a study of T-cell reconstitution after alpha-beta-depleted transplantation in children. Unique molecular identifiers were incorporated during preparation of the TCRbeta library. TCRdb reanalysed the PCR reads using MiXCR and keeps one entry per CDR3 protein. The repertoire holds over 150,000 distinct CDR3 sequences, with roughly 15% as singletons.

V usage is TRBV13 and J usage is TRBJ1-1, with TRBD1 matching 7 bases. This clonotype originated in a human donor who donated a stem cell graft to a child with acute lymphoblastic leukemia. Source: PBMCs from the stem cell graft donor, taken from the stem cell graft. CDR3 coding DNA: TGTGCCAGCAGTGACAGGGACACTGAAGCTTTCTTT. Translation gives CASSDRDTEAFF.